The present T cell receptor (beta chain) was sequenced within a study of vaccination effects on CD4 cells after COVID-19. Study as a whole: Wells of a few million PBMC each were grown with 8.5 to 10 IU/ml IL-2 and about 9.6 ug/ml peptides.

With respect to this clone: Its antigen is not identified.

It was after nine to ten days of culture that CD4+ T cells were isolated. Two doses of either BNT162b2 or mRNA-1273 were given to each participant. Neither prior SARS-CoV-2 infection nor positive nucleocapsid antibodies were present in the vaccine recipients. Each culture had half its medium swapped for IL-2 medium on days 3 and 7. Profiling relied on immunoSEQ multiplex PCR, and the TCRdb table lists in-frame clones only, not all of them. The sample holds 37,000 or so clones, about 63% seen once. Notes on the study in general: Both infection-induced and vaccine-induced clones contracted markedly at late post-vaccination timepoints.

The source is a human donor who received a COVID-19 vaccine. The source material was CD4+ T cells from PBMCs cultured without peptide, sampled after COVID-19 vaccination.

The CDR3 bases are TGTGCCAGCTCACCCCAGGGGGATGAAGGCTCCTACGAGCAGTACTTC. Translation: CASSPQGDEGSYEQYF. The chain recombines TRBV18 with TRBJ2-7; 7 bases fit TRBD1. The germline V gene has CDR1 KGHSH and CDR2 LQKENI. The CDR3 has 16 residues. With V trimmed by 3 bases and J by 0 bases, 8 bases remained unmatched.